This T cell receptor beta chain originates from a study of T cells expressing NK-cell markers. Study-level information: One of the eight sequenced donors was seronegative, whereas the other seven were HCMV-seropositive. Points from the study as a whole: Dominant NKG2C+ clonotypes in over 5 donors made up about 1.0-7.0% of CD8+ T cells. Whether the expanded NKG2C+ T cell clones recognized HCMV remained unclear.

The CDR3 extends over 13 amino acids. Germline CDR1 is SEHNR and CDR2 is FQNEAQ (reference sequence). TCRdb re-analyzed the 5' RACE reads; it lists each CDR3 protein once, without DNA. There are under 500,000 distinct CDR3 sequences in the sample, with about 7.3% held by the top ten. About this clonotype itself: Antigen unknown.

The chain has TRBV7-9 and TRBJ2-5; checking the TCRdb D call of TRBD1 is not possible without DNA. The clonotype comes from a woman between 18 and 75 years old in good health. The sequenced material came from blood T cells: a sorted CD56 or NKG2C T cell subset, CD4+ or CD8+ T cells, or bulk PBMC T cells (not recorded which). The chain's CDR3 is CASSGQAGSGQYF.